The present entry profiles one T cell receptor (beta chain) with its context. CDR1 and CDR2 (germline): SGHRS, YFSETQ. This CDR3 spans 15 amino acids. V shed 4 bases and J 4 bases; nucleotides not matched to a gene: 6. Data came from immunoSEQ multiplex PCR; TCRdb stores just in-frame clones and leaves some out. The sample yields under 8,000 clones, approximately 80% seen once. The sample comes from a study of immune evolution from preneoplasia to lung adenocarcinoma. The sequenced sample was FFPE minimally invasive lung adenocarcinoma tissue. V and J are TRBV5-1 and TRBJ1-2; 11 bases align to TRBD1. The receptor's source is a person aged 70 to 85 with lung adenocarcinoma. CDR3 amino acids: CASSAGQGEGYGYTF. The CDR3 nucleotides read TGCGCCAGCAGCGCGGGACAGGGGGAAGGCTATGGCTACACCTTC.